The clone carrying this T cell receptor (beta chain) was detected ten times or more. No antigen is known for it. The sample belongs to a study of early T cells in non-severe SARS-CoV-2 infection. Looking at the study overall: It was bulk RNA from unsorted whole blood that was sequenced, and the chains were unpaired. Broader study findings: Private and CD4 specificities were missed by VDJdb matching, skewed to anti-spike CD8.

Unique molecular identifier tags were affixed to discrete cDNA molecules. TCRdb re-called the 5' RACE reads with MiXCR, one entry per CDR3 protein. Of over 55,000 distinct CDR3 sequences listed, almost 9.5% are singletons. Sequenced sample: whole blood. This sequence originates from an adult who was a healthcare worker with PCR-confirmed SARS-CoV-2 infection or an uninfected control (not recorded which).

The CDR3 nucleotides are TGTGCCAGCAGTTACGGGGTCTATGAGCAGTTCTTC. It yields the protein CASSYGVYEQFF. This chain links TRBV6-2 or TRBV6-3 with TRBJ2-1; D gene ambiguous. Germline V CDR1 and CDR2: MNHEY, SVGEGT. The length of the CDR3 is 12 residues. V was cut by 2 bases and J by 8 bases, with 7 bases left in between.